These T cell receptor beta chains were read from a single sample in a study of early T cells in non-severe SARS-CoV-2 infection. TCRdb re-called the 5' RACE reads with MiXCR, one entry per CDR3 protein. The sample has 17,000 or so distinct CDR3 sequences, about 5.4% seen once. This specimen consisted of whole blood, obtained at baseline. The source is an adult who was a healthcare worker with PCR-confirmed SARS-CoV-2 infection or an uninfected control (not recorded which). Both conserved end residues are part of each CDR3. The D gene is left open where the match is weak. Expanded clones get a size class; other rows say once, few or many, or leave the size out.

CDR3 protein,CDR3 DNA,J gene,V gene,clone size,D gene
CSARDREGYGYTF,TGCAGTGCTAGGGACAGGGAGGGGTATGGCTACACCTTC,TRBJ1-2,TRBV20-1,few,TRBD1
CSASKGNYGYTF,TGCAGTGCTAGTAAAGGGAACTATGGCTACACCTTC,TRBJ1-2,TRBV20-1,many,.
CSAPGQGEGEQYF,TGCAGTGCCCCGGGACAGGGGGAAGGCGAGCAGTACTTC,TRBJ2-7,TRBV20-1,many,TRBD1
CASSFPGGTGNTEAFF,TGTGCCAGCAGTTTCCCGGGAGGGACAGGGAACACTGAAGCTTTCTTT,TRBJ1-1,TRBV12-3/TRBV12-4,many,TRBD1
CASSLEQAYQETQYF,TGTGCCAGCAGCTTGGAGCAGGCGTACCAAGAGACCCAGTACTTC,TRBJ2-5,TRBV5-6,many,.
CASSWGGPLHF,TGTGCCAGCAGCTGGGGCGGACCCCTCCACTTT,TRBJ1-6,TRBV7-2,many,.
CASSRGGTYEQYF,TGTGCCAGCAGCCGGGGCGGAACCTACGAGCAGTACTTC,TRBJ2-7,TRBV4-2,.,.
CASSLMRGMNTEAFF,TGTGCCAGCAGCTTAATGCGTGGGATGAACACTGAAGCTTTCTTT,TRBJ1-1,TRBV11-2,many,.
CASSLGATPYNEQFF,TGCGCCAGCAGCTTGGGTGCGACACCCTACAATGAGCAGTTCTTC,TRBJ2-1,TRBV5-1,many,.
CASSFFRQGFSPLHF,TGTGCCAGCAGTTTCTTTCGACAGGGTTTCTCACCCCTCCACTTT,TRBJ1-6,TRBV27,many,TRBD1
CAIREGPSGANVLTF,TGTGCCATCAGAGAGGGGCCCTCTGGGGCCAACGTCCTGACTTTC,TRBJ2-6,TRBV10-3,few,.
CASSATGERNQPQHF,TGCGCCAGCAGCGCGACAGGGGAAAGGAATCAGCCCCAGCATTTT,TRBJ1-5,TRBV5-1,many,TRBD1
CASSVIAGGPGDTQYF,TGTGCCAGCAGTGTTATAGCGGGGGGCCCGGGAGATACGCAGTATTTT,TRBJ2-3,TRBV12-3/TRBV12-4,medium-sized,TRBD2
CASSVNTDTQYF,TGTGCCAGCAGCGTTAACACAGATACGCAGTATTTT,TRBJ2-3,TRBV7-2,many,.
CASSLTDGQPQHF,TGTGCCAGCAGTCTAACGGACGGTCAGCCCCAGCATTTT,TRBJ1-5,TRBV12-3/TRBV12-4,many,.
CASASGLATLTDTQYF,TGCGCCAGCGCTTCGGGACTAGCAACCCTCACAGATACGCAGTATTTT,TRBJ2-3,TRBV5-1,.,TRBD2
CASSSAGLAEAFF,TGTGCCAGCAGTTCCGCGGGGCTTGCTGAAGCTTTCTTT,TRBJ1-1,TRBV12-3/TRBV12-4,many,.
CSARAGYNEKLFF,TGCAGTGCTAGAGCCGGGTATAATGAAAAACTGTTTTTT,TRBJ1-4,TRBV20-1,many,.
CASSDGRGSDTQYF,TGTGCCAGCAGTGATGGAAGAGGTTCAGATACGCAGTATTTT,TRBJ2-3,TRBV27,few,.
CASGDGGGVYEQYF,TGCGCCAGCGGGGACGGAGGCGGGGTCTACGAGCAGTACTTC,TRBJ2-7,TRBV5-1,medium-sized,.
CASSPTLLAAGVNEQFF,TGTGCCAGCAGCCCGACCTTACTAGCGGCTGGGGTCAATGAGCAGTTCTTC,TRBJ2-1,TRBV11-2,many,TRBD2
CASSPGSSSGANVLTF,TGTGCCAGCAGTCCGGGCTCTAGCTCTGGGGCCAACGTCCTGACTTTC,TRBJ2-6,TRBV6-4,many,.
CASSYRTESDEQYF,TGTGCCAGCAGTTACAGGACAGAGAGTGACGAGCAGTACTTC,TRBJ2-7,TRBV6-2/TRBV6-3,medium-sized,.
CASSPRGRTPYNEQFF,TGTGCCAGCAGCCCTAGGGGGAGGACACCTTACAATGAGCAGTTCTTC,TRBJ2-1,TRBV7-6,few,.
CASSLLGTDTQYF,TGTGCCAGCAGCTTATTGGGAACAGATACGCAGTATTTT,TRBJ2-3,TRBV7-6,many,.
CASSWTGRDTQYF,TGTGCCAGCAGTTGGACCGGGCGGGATACGCAGTATTTT,TRBJ2-3,TRBV11-3,many,.
CASSWGENTEAFF,TGCGCCAGCAGCTGGGGGGAGAACACTGAAGCTTTCTTT,TRBJ1-1,TRBV4-1,few,.
CASSSGHNQETQYF,TGCGCCAGCAGCTCAGGACACAACCAAGAGACCCAGTACTTC,TRBJ2-5,TRBV5-1,many,.
CASSLIIPAGDYGYTF,TGCGCCAGCAGCCTCATCATTCCAGCAGGGGACTATGGCTACACCTTC,TRBJ1-2,TRBV5-1,many,.
CASRHGSSGMDEQFF,TGTGCCAGCAGACATGGGTCTAGCGGGATGGATGAGCAGTTCTTC,TRBJ2-1,TRBV6-5,.,TRBD2
CASSDSLNTGELFF,TGTGCCAGCAGTGACAGTCTGAACACCGGGGAGCTGTTTTTT,TRBJ2-2,TRBV6-4,many,.
CASSLFENEQFF,TGTGCCAGCAGCTTATTTGAAAATGAGCAGTTCTTC,TRBJ2-1,TRBV7-2,many,.
CASSPQSADTQYF,TGTGCCAGCAGCCCCCAGAGCGCAGATACGCAGTATTTT,TRBJ2-3,TRBV7-7,few,.
CASSLRTGEEQYF,TGTGCCAGCAGCCTTCGGACAGGAGAGGAGCAGTACTTC,TRBJ2-7,TRBV19,many,TRBD1
CASSPNNYGYTF,TGTGCCAGCTCACCGAATAACTATGGCTACACCTTC,TRBJ1-2,TRBV18,many,.
CASSRDVATDTQYF,TGTGCCAGCAGCCGCGACGTGGCCACAGATACGCAGTATTTT,TRBJ2-3,TRBV7-2,many,.
CASSSAGTNTEAFF,TGTGCCAGCAGCTCGGCAGGGACGAACACTGAAGCTTTCTTT,TRBJ1-1,TRBV7-2,many,.
CASRSPSPQGGDYGYTF,TGTGCAAGTCGCTCCCCCTCGCCACAGGGAGGCGACTATGGCTACACCTTC,TRBJ1-2,TRBV12-2,many,.
CASSFQGARSEAFF,TGTGCCAGCAGCTTCCAGGGGGCGCGTAGTGAAGCTTTCTTT,TRBJ1-1,TRBV7-9,many,TRBD1
CASSIDRGYQPQHF,TGTGCCAGTAGTATAGATAGGGGCTATCAGCCCCAGCATTTT,TRBJ1-5,TRBV19,many,.
CSGGLGTDTQYF,TGCAGCGGGGGGTTGGGCACAGATACGCAGTATTTT,TRBJ2-3,TRBV29-1,.,.
CASSPGTEAFF,TGTGCCAGCAGCCCGGGTACTGAAGCTTTCTTT,TRBJ1-1,TRBV5-5,many,.
CSARDPAESYEQYF,TGCAGTGCTAGAGATCCGGCAGAGTCCTACGAGCAGTACTTC,TRBJ2-7,TRBV20-1,many,.
CASSYLIEQYF,TGTGCCAGCAGTTACTTGATCGAGCAGTACTTC,TRBJ2-7,TRBV6-2/TRBV6-3,few,.
CSARLPEQTQYF,TGCAGTGCTAGACTGCCGGAACAGACCCAGTACTTC,TRBJ2-5,TRBV20-1,many,.
CASSLVWGSGATTDTQYF,TGTGCCAGCAGCTTAGTGTGGGGTAGCGGGGCCACCACAGATACGCAGTATTTT,TRBJ2-3,TRBV7-6,medium-sized,TRBD2
CSAQIVQGPYEQYF,TGCAGCGCTCAAATAGTACAGGGCCCCTACGAGCAGTACTTC,TRBJ2-7,TRBV29-1,.,.
CASSEAGGPTGLNEQFF,TGTGCCAGCAGTGAAGCGGGTGGTCCCACGGGGCTGAATGAGCAGTTCTTC,TRBJ2-1,TRBV2,.,.
CSRGTLTDTQYF,TGCAGTCGAGGGACTCTCACAGATACGCAGTATTTT,TRBJ2-3,TRBV20-1,many,.
CASSQASGYTF,TGTGCCAGCAGTCAGGCTTCCGGCTACACCTTC,TRBJ1-2,TRBV12-3/TRBV12-4,many,.